These T cell receptor beta chains were read from a single sample in a study of blood T cell repertoires in COVID-19. Profiling relied on immunoSEQ multiplex PCR, and the TCRdb table lists in-frame clones only, not all of them. The data show around 98,000 clones, about four fifths seen once. Sequencing was performed on peripheral blood. Source of these receptors: a woman aged 55-69 years with acute or convalescent COVID-19. The CDR3 runs from the conserved cysteine through the conserved F or W. A D gene is named only where the DNA matches it firmly. Rows may omit the clone size; those that give it use once, few, many or a size class.

NA,TRBD1,TRBJ1-6,TRBV5-1,TGCGCCAGCAGCTTACCGGGACAGGTGAATTCACCCCTCCACTTT,CASSLPGQVNSPLHF
NA,NA,TRBJ1-2,TRBV6-5,TGTGCCAGCAGTTCAGGGTACGGCTACACCTTC,CASSSGYGYTF
NA,NA,TRBJ2-7,TRBV7-2,TGTGCCAGCAGCTCCCCCGTGGGGGGCTACGAGCAGTACTTC,CASSSPVGGYEQYF
NA,NA,TRBJ2-3,TRBV9,TGTGCCAGCAGCCCCTCCCCAGGGGCAGATACGCAGTATTTT,CASSPSPGADTQYF
NA,NA,TRBJ1-1,TRBV28,TGTGCCAGCCTCTCGGGGGTTGTCACTGAAGCTTTCTTT,CASLSGVVTEAFF
NA,NA,TRBJ1-5,TRBV5-5,TGTGCCAGCAGCCCCCGAGGGGGGGCAGCGAATCAGCCCCAGCATTTT,CASSPRGGAANQPQHF
NA,NA,TRBJ1-6,TRBV11-2,TGTGCCAGCAGCCAGGGGCGGAATTCACCCCTCCACTTT,CASSQGRNSPLHF
NA,NA,TRBJ2-7,TRBV4-1,TGCGCCAGCAGCCAAGGAAGACTAGGCTCCACCTACGAGCAGTACTTC,CASSQGRLGSTYEQYF
NA,NA,TRBJ1-5,TRBV7-2,TGTGCCAGCAGCTACAAAGCGGCAGCCCCCAATCAGCCCCAGCATTTT,CASSYKAAAPNQPQHF
NA,NA,TRBJ2-7,TRBV19,TGTGCCAGTAGTGAGGGGGGGATAATCCTACGCGAGCAGTACTTC,CASSEGGIILREQYF
NA,TRBD1,TRBJ2-1,TRBV2,TGTGCCAGCAACCGGGACAGGGATGACAATGAGCAGTTCTTC,CASNRDRDDNEQFF
NA,NA,TRBJ1-4,TRBV2,TGTGCCAGCATACCAGGGGTAATTAATGAAAAACTGTTTTTT,CASIPGVINEKLFF
NA,TRBD1,TRBJ1-1,TRBV5-1,TGCGCCAGCAGCAGCGGGACAGGTATGAACACTGAAGCTTTCTTT,CASSSGTGMNTEAFF
NA,NA,TRBJ1-1,TRBV7-8,TGTGCCAGCAGCTTAGCGCAGAGTTTGGGAGAGGCTTTCTTT,CASSLAQSLGEAFF
NA,NA,TRBJ1-1,TRBV2,TGTGCCAGCAGTGAACAGGGGTCCACTGAAGCTTTCTTT,CASSEQGSTEAFF
once,NA,TRBJ1-3,TRBV30,TGTGCCTGGAGCCCCCAAGCAAACACCATATATTTT,CAWSPQANTIYF
NA,NA,TRBJ1-1,TRBV6-5,TGTGCCAGCAGTTACGGGGGGGGCGCGGGGTACACTGAAGCTTTCTTT,CASSYGGGAGYTEAFF
NA,TRBD1,TRBJ1-1,TRBV29-1,TGCAGCGTTGCTACACAGGGGGCTGGCACTGAAGCTTTCTTT,CSVATQGAGTEAFF
once,TRBD1,TRBJ1-3,TRBV28,TGTGCCAGCATTACTCGCAGGGGGCCTGGAAACACCATATATTTT,CASITRRGPGNTIYF
NA,TRBD2,TRBJ2-1,TRBV4-2,TGTGCCAGCAGCCAACATACTAGCGGGACCTACAATGAGCAGTTCTTC,CASSQHTSGTYNEQFF
NA,NA,TRBJ1-2,TRBV6-1,TGTGCCAGCAGTGATGGAGAACTTAACTATGGCTACACCTTC,CASSDGELNYGYTF
NA,NA,TRBJ1-1,TRBV21-1,TGTGCCAGCAGCGGGCTGCAGGGGGCTCACACTGAAGCTTTCTTT,CASSGLQGAHTEAFF
NA,NA,TRBJ2-5,TRBV11-2,TGTGCCAGCAGCTTCACAAGTGGGGGCGCAGAGACCCAGTACTTC,CASSFTSGGAETQYF
NA,TRBD2,TRBJ2-7,TRBV7-2,TGTGCCAGCAGCTTAGTAGCGGGGGGCGGACTCTCCTACGAGCAGTACTTC,CASSLVAGGGLSYEQYF
NA,TRBD2,TRBJ2-5,TRBV5-6,TGTGCCAGCAGCTCGGGACTAGGACAAGAGACCCAGTACTTC,CASSSGLGQETQYF
NA,NA,TRBJ2-1,TRBV13,TGTGCCAGCCGGCTTTTTGCTTTGAGGGATGAGCAGTTCTTC,CASRLFALRDEQFF